The TCR beta chain under discussion was sequenced for a study of T cell changes during pregnancy in multiple sclerosis (dated by TCRdb to the late 2010s). About the investigation overall: The study examined how the T cell repertoire changed over the course of pregnancy in women with multiple sclerosis.

To note about this clone: The specificity of this receptor is unknown. The junction departs from germline at one end; a sequencing error may be responsible.

Libraries were built with the immunoSEQ multiplex PCR assay. Sourced from immuneACCESS, this table was stored by TCRdb with only in-frame sequences that have V and J called. A share of the clones is absent; for the studies checked, an unresolved V gene accounts for under half, and the remainder has no known explanation. This sample holds roughly 100,000 clones; around 92% were observed only once. The ten largest clones capture 1.5% to 2% of the sample. The sequence came from a female donor with multiple sclerosis, enrolled in a pregnancy study. The sample was peripheral blood, taken after pregnancy.

The DNA sequence is TGTGCCAGCAGTATGAATAGCGGGAGCATAGATACGCAGTATTTT. This sequence encodes CASSMNSGSIDTQYF. This sequence uses TRBV27 and TRBJ2-3; 9 of the junction bases match TRBD2. Via the germline V gene (reference sequence), CDR1 is MNHEY and CDR2 SMNVEV. Spanning cysteine to phenylalanine, the CDR3 consists of 15 amino acids. Left in the record is the CDR3 DNA by itself, 45 bases read in frame from the first base.